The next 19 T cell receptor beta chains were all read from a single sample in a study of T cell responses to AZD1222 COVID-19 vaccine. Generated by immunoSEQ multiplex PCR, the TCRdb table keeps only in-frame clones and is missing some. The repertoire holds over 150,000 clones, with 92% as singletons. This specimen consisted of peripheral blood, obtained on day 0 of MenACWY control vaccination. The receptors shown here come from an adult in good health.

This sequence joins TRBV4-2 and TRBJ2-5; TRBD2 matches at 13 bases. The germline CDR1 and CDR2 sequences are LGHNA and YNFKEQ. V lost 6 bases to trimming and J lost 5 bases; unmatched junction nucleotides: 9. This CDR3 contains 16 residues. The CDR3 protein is CASRKGTSGDWETQYF. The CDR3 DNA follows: TGTGCCAGCAGAAAGGGGACTAGCGGGGACTGGGAGACCCAGTACTTC.

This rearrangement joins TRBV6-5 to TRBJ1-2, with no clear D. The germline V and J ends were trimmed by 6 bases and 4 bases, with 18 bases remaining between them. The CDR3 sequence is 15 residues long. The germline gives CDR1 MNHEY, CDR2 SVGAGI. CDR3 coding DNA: TGTGCCAGCAGATCCTCGGGGTTGGCCCCCTATGGCTACACCTTC. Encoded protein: CASRSSGLAPYGYTF.

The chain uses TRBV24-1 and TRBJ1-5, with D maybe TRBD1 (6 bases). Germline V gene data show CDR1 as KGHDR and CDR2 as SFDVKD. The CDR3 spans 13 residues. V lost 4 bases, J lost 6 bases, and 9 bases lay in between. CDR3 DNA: TGTGCCACCAGTGAGGCAGGGGCTCAGCCCCAGCATTTT. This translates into CATSEAGAQPQHF.

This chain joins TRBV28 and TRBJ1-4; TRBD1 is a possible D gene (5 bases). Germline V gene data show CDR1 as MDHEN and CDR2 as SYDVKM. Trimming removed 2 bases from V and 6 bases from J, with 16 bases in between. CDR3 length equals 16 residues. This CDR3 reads CASSLKAGTADEKLFF. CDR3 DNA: TGTGCCAGCAGTTTAAAGGCGGGGACGGCGGATGAAAAACTGTTTTTT. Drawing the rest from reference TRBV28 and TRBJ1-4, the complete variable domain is DVKVTQSSRYLVKRTGEKVFLECVQDMDHENMFWYRQDPGLGLRLIYFSYDVKMKEKGDIPEGYSVSREKKERFSLILESASTNQTSMYLCASSLKAGTADEKLFFGSGTQLSVL.

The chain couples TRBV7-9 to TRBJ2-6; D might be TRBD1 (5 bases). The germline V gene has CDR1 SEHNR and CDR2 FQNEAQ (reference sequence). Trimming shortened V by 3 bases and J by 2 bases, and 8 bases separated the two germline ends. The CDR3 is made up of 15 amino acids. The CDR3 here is CASSLGPPGANVLTF. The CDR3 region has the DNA TGTGCCAGCAGCTTGGGGCCTCCTGGGGCCAACGTCCTGACTTTC.

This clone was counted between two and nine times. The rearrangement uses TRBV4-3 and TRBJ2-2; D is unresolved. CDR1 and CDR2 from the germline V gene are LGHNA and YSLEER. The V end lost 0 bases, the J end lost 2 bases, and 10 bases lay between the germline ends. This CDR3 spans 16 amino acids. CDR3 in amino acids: CASSQDNSLNTGELFF. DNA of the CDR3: TGCGCCAGCAGCCAAGATAACAGTCTTAACACCGGGGAGCTGTTTTTT.

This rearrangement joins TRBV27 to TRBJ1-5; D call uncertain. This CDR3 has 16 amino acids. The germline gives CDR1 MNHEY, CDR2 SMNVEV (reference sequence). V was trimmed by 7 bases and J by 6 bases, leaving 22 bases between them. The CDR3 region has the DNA TGTGCCAGCAAACCTACAACAGTGGGGTTAGGTCAGCCCCAGCATTTT. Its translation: CASKPTTVGLGQPQHF.

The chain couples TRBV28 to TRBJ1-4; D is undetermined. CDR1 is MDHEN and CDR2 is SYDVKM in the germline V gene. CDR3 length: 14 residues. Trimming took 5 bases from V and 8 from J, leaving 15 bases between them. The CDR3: CASSTRTGKEKLFF. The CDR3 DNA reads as TGTGCCAGCAGTACTCGGACGGGAAAAGAAAAACTGTTTTTT.

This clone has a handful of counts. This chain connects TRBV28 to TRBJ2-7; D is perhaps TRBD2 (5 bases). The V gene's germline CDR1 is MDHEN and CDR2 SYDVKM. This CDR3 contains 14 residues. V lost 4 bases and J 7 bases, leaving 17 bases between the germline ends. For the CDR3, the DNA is TGTGCCAGCAGTTCCCTCGTCCCTACGGGGGAGCAGTACTTC. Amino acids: CASSSLVPTGEQYF.

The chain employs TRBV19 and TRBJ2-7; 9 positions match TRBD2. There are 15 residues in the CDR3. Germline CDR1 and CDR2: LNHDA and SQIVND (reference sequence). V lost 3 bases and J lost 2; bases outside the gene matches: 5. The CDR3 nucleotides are TGTGCCAGTAGTATTCAGTCTAGCGGGGCCTACGAGCAGTACTTC. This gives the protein CASSIQSSGAYEQYF.

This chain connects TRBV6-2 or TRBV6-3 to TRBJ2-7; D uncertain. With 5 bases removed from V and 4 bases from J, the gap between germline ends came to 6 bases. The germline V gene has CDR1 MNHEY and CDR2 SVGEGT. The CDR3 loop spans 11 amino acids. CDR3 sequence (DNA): TGTGCCAGCAGTCAATATTACGAGCAGTACTTC. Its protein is CASSQYYEQYF.

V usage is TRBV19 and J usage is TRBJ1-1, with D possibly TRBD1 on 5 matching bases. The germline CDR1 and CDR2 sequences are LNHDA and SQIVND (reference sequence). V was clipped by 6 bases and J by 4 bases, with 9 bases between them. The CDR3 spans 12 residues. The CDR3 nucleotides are TGTGCCAGTAGAGACAGTGGCACTGAAGCTTTCTTT. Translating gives CASRDSGTEAFF.

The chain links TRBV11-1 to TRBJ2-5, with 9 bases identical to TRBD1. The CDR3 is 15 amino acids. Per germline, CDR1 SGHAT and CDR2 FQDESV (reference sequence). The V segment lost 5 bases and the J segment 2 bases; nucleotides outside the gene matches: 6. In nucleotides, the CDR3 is TGTGCCAGCAGCCGCGGGACAGGGCTACAAGAGACCCAGTACTTC. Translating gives CASSRGTGLQETQYF. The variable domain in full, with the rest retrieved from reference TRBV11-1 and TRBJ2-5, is EAEVAQSPRYKITEKSQAVAFWCDPISGHATLYWYRQILGQGPELLVQFQDESVVDDSQLPKDRFSAERLKGVDSTLKIQPAELGDSAMYLCASSRGTGLQETQYFGPGTRLLVL.

As DNA, the CDR3 is TGTGCCAGCAGGACCGGGACAGGGACGAACACTGAAGCTTTCTTT. Translating gives CASRTGTGTNTEAFF. The rearrangement uses TRBV6-5 and TRBJ1-1; TRBD1 aligns across 9 bases. Germline CDR1 is MNHEY and CDR2 is SVGAGI. V dropped 6 bases and J dropped 1; count of bases not matched to a gene: 6. The CDR3 has 15 amino acids.

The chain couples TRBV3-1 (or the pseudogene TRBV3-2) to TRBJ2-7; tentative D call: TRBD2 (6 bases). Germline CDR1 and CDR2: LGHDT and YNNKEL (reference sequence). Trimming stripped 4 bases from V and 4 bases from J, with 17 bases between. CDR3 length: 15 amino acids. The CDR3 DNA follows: TGTGCCAGCAGCCGTCTATCGGGAGTGCTATACGAGCAGTACTTC. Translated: CASSRLSGVLYEQYF.

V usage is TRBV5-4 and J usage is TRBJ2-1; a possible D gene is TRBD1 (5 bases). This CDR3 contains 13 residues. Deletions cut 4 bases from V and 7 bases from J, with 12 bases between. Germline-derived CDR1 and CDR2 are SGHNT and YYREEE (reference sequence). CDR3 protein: CASSGYRKNEQFF. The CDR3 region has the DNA TGTGCCAGCAGCGGATACAGGAAGAATGAGCAGTTCTTC.

In DNA, the CDR3 is TGCGCCAGCAGCTTGGCGGCCTCAGGGGGCCAAGGCTACACCTTC. Encoded protein: CASSLAASGGQGYTF. The chain carries TRBV5-1 and TRBJ1-2; 8 nucleotides line up with TRBD1. The J segment lost 8 bases and the V segment lost 0 bases, leaving 9 bases of the junction unmatched. Per germline, CDR1 SGHRS and CDR2 YFSETQ. The CDR3 consists of 15 residues.

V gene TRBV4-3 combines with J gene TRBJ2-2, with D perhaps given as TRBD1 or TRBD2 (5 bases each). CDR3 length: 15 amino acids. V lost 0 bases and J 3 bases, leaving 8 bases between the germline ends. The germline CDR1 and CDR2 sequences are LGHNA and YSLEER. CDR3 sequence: CASSQDGGDTGELFF. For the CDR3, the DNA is TGCGCCAGCAGCCAAGATGGGGGAGACACCGGGGAGCTGTTTTTT.

As DNA, the CDR3 is TGTGCCAGCAGTGTCAAACTAGCCCCCACACAGACCCAGTACTTC. It specifies CASSVKLAPTQTQYF. The chain employs TRBV28 and TRBJ2-5; tentatively, D is TRBD2 (6 bases). With 5 bases removed from V and 6 bases from J, the gap between germline ends came to 19 bases. The germline gives CDR1 MDHEN, CDR2 SYDVKM. This CDR3 has 15 amino acids.